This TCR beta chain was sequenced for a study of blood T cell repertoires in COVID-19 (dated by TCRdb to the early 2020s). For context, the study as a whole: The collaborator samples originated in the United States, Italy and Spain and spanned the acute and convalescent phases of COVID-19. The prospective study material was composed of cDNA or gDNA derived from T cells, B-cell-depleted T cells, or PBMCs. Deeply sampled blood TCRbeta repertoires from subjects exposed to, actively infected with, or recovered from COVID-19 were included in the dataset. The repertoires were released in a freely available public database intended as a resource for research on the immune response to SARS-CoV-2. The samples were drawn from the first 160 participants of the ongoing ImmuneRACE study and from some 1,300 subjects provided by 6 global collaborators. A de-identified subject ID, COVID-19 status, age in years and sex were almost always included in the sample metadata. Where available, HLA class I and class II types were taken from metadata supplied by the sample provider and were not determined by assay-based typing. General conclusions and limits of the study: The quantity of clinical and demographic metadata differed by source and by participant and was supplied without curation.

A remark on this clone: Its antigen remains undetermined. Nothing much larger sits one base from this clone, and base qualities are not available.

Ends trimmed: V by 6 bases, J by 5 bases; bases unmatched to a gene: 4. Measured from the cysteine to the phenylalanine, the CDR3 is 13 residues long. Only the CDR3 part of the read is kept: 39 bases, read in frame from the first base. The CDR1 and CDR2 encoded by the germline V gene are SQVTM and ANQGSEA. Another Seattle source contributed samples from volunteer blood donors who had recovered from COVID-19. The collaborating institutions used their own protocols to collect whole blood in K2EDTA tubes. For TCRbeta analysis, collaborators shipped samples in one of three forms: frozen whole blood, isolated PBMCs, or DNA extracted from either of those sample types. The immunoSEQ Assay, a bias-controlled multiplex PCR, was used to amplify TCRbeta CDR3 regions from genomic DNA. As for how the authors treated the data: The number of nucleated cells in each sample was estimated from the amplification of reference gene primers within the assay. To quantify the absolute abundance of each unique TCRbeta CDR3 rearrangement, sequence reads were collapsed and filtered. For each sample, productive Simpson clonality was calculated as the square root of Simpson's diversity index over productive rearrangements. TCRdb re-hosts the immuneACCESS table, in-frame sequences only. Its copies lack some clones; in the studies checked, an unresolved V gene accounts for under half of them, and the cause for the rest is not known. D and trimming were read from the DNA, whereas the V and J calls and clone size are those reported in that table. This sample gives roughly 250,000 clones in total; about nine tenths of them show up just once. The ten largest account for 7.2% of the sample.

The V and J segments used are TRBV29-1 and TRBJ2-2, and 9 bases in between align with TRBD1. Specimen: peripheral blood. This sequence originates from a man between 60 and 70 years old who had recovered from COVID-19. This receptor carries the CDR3 CSVNRGQTGELFF. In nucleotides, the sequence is TGCAGCGTGAACAGGGGGCAGACCGGGGAGCTGTTTTTT.